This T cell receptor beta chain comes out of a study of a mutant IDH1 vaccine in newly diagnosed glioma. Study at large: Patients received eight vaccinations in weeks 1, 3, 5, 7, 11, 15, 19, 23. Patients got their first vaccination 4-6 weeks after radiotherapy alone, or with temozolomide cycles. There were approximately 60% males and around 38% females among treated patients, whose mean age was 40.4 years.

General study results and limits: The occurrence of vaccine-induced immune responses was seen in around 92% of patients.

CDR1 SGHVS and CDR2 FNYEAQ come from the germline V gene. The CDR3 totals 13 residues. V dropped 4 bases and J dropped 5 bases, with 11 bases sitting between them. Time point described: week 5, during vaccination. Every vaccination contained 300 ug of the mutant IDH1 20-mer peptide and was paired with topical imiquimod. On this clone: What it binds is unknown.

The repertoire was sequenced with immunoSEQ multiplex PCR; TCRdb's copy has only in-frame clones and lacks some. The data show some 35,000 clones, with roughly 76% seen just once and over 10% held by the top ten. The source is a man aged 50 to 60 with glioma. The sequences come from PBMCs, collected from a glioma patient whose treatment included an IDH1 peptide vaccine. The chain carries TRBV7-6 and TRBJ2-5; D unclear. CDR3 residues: CASSSRTQETQYF. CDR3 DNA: TGTGCCAGCAGCTCCCGGACCCAGGAGACCCAGTACTTC.